This TCR beta chain was retrieved from a study of cytomegalovirus exposure and HLA in healthy donors. In the study overall: Under 85% of some 390 genotyped donors fell in the Caucasian-associated ancestry cluster. Study conclusions and caveats: Most of the TCR beta V segments (in an earlier analysis) were productive either about 87% or about 30% of the time. Later analysis associated a missense DCLRE1C variant with TCR beta V- and J-gene trimming.

This clone was counted once. Its matching antigen is unknown. With 4 bases clipped from V and 3 bases from J, the junction kept 13 bases outside the gene matches. CDR1 is SGHDN, CDR2 FVKESK, per germline. This CDR3 has 18 amino acids. With 60 Vbeta and 13 Jbeta primers, the PCR was carried out. Repertoires were generated with immunoSEQ multiplex PCR, while TCRdb's copy carries only in-frame clones and drops some. The sample lists about 110,000 clones, 65% to 80% occurring once. This rearrangement joins TRBV14 to TRBJ2-2, with TRBD2 identical over 8 bases. This TCR was sampled from a male donor in good health and CMV-seropositive. Sequencing input: PBMCs. In nucleotides, the CDR3 is TGTGCCAGCAGCCCCCTGGGAGGACTAGCTTGGGACACCGGGGAGCTGTTTTTT. This translates into CASSPLGGLAWDTGELFF.